These 3 T cell receptor beta chains share one sample of origin, sequenced in a study of CD8 T cells in Susac syndrome. cDNA came from about 0.5 to 1 ug RNA primed by random hexamers. TCRdb recomputed calls from the immunoSEQ multiplex PCR reads with MiXCR, one row per CDR3 protein. In the table there are approximately 170,000 distinct CDR3 sequences, roughly 93% of which are singletons. The sequenced sample was CD4+ T cells from PBMCs. The receptors were sampled from a human donor in good health.

The chain uses TRBV20-1 and TRBJ2-5; weak D call: TRBD2 (5 bases). CDR1 is DFQATT, CDR2 SNEGSKA, per germline (reference sequence). V was pared by 2 bases and J by 3 bases, with 10 bases between. The CDR3 is 13 amino acids. This CDR3 reads CSARRGIEETQYF. CDR3 nucleotide sequence: TGCAGTGCTAGACGAGGGATTGAAGAGACCCAGTACTTC.

The rearrangement links TRBV20-1 to TRBJ2-5; TRBD1 matches 10 bases. This CDR3 spans 14 amino acids. Germline V gene lookup returns CDR1 DFQATT and CDR2 SNEGSKA (reference sequence). After removal of 3 bases from V and 2 bases from J, the junction contained 3 bases not matched to a gene. The CDR3 bases are TGCAGTGCTAGCGGGACAGGGGATCAAGAGACCCAGTACTTC. Amino acid sequence: CSASGTGDQETQYF.

V gene TRBV7-3 combines with J gene TRBJ1-2; 11 bases agree with TRBD1. The CDR3 has 18 amino acids. The germline gives CDR1 SGHTA, CDR2 FQGTGA. V was clipped by 5 bases and J by 4 bases; unmatched bases: 15. The CDR3 loop is CASSPGQGARVSPYGYTF. CDR3 DNA sequence: TGTGCCAGCAGCCCTGGACAGGGGGCGAGAGTAAGCCCCTATGGCTACACCTTC.